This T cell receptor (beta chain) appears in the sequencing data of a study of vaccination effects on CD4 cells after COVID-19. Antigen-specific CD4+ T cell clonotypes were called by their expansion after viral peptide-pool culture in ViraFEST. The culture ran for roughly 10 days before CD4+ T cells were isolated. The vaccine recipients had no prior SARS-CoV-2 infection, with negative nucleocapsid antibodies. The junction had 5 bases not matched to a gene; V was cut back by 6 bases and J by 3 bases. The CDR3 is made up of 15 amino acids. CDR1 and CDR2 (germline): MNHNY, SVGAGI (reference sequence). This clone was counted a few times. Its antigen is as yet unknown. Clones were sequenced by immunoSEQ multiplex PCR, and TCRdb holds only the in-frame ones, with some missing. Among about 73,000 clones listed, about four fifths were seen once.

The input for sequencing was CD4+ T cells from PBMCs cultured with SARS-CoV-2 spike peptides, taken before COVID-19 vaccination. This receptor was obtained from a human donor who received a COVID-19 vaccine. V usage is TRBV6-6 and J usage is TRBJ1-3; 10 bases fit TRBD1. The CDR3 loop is CASRTTGGGGNTIYF. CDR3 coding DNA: TGTGCCAGCAGGACGACAGGGGGCGGTGGAAACACCATATATTTT.